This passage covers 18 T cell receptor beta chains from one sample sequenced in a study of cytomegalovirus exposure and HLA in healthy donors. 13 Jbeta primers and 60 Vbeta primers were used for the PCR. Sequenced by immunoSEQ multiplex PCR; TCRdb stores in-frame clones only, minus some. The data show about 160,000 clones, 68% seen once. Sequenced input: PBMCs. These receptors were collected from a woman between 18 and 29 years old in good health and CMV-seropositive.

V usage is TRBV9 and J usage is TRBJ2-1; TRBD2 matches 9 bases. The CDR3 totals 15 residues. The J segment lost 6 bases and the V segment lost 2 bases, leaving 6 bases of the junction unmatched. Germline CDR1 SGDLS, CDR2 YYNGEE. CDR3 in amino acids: CASSVSGRSPNEQFF. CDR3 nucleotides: TGTGCCAGCAGCGTTAGCGGGAGATCGCCCAATGAGCAGTTCTTC.

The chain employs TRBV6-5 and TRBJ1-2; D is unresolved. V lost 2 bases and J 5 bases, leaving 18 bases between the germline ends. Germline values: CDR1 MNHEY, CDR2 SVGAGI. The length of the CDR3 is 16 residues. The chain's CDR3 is CASSYRTKEDFYGYTF. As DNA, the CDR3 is TGTGCCAGCAGTTACCGAACCAAAGAGGACTTTTATGGCTACACCTTC.

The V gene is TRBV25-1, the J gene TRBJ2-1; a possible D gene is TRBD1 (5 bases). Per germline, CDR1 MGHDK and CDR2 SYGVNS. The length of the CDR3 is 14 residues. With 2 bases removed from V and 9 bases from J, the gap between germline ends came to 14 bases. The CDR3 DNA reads TGTGCCAGCAGTGAAGGGGCTGCCCTTGGTGAGCAGTTCTTC. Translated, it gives CASSEGAALGEQFF.

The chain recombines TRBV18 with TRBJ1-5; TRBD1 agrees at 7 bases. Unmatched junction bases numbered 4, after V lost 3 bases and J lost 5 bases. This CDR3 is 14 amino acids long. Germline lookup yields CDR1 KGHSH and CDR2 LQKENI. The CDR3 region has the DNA TGTGCCAGCTCACCGGGACAGTTAGATCAGCCCCAGCATTTT. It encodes CASSPGQLDQPQHF.

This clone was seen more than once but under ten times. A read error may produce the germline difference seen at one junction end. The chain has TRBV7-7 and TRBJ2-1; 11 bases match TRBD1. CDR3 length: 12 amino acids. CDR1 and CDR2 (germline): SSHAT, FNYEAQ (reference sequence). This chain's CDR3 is CASSLGQGAQFF. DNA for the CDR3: TGTGCTAGCAGCTTAGGACAGGGGGCCCAGTTCTTC.

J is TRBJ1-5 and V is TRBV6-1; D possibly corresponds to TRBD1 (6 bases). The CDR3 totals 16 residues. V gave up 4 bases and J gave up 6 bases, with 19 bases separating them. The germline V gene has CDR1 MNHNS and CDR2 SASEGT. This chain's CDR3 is CASSGRDTPFGQPQHF. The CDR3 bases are TGTGCCAGCAGTGGCCGGGACACCCCATTTGGTCAGCCCCAGCATTTT.

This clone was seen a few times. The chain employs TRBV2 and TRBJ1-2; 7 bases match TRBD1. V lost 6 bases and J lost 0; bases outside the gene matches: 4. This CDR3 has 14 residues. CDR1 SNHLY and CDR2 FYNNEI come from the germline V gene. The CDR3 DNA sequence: TGTGCCAGCAGGGGGACAGCAACTAACTATGGCTACACCTTC. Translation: CASRGTATNYGYTF.

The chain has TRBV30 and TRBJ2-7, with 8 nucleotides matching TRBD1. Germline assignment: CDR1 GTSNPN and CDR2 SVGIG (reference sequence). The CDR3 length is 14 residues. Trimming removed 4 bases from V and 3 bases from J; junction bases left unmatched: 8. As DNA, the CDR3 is TGTGCCTGGACCAAGGCAGGGGGCAGCTACGAGCAGTACTTC. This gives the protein CAWTKAGGSYEQYF.

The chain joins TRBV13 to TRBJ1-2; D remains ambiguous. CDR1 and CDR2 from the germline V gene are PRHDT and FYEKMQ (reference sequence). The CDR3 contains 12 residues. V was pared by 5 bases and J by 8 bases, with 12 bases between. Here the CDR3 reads CASSPREKGYTF. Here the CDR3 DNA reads TGTGCCAGCAGCCCCCGGGAGAAGGGCTACACCTTC.

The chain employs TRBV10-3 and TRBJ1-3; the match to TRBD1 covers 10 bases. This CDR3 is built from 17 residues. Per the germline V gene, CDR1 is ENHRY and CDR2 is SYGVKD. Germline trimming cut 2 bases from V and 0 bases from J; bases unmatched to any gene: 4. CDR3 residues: CAISERQGASSGNTIYF. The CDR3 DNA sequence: TGTGCCATCAGTGAGCGACAGGGGGCCTCCTCTGGAAACACCATATATTTT.

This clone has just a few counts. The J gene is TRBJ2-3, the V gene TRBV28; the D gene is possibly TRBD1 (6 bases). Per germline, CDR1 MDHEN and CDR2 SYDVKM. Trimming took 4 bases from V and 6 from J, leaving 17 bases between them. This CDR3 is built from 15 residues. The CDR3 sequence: CASSSVLKGVDTQYF. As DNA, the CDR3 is TGTGCCAGCAGTTCCGTCTTGAAGGGGGTGGATACGCAGTATTTT.

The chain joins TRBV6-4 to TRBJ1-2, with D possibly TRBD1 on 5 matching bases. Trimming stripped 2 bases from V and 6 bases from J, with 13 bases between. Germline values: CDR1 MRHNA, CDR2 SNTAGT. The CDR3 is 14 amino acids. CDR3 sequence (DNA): TGTGCCAGCAGTGACGGTGGGGTAGGGGATGGCTACACCTTC. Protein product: CASSDGGVGDGYTF.

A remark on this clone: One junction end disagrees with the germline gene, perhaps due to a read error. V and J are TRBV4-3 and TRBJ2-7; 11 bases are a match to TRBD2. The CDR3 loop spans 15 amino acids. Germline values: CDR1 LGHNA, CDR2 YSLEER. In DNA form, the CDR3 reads TGCGCCAACAGCCAGGCAGGGACTAGCGGCGACGAGCAGTACTTC. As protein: CANSQAGTSGDEQYF.

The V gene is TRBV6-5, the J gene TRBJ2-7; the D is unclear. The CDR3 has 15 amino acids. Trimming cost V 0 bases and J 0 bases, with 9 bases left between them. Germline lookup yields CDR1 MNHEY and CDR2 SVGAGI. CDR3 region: CASSYSAASSYEQYF. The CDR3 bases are TGTGCCAGCAGTTACTCGGCCGCCAGCTCCTACGAGCAGTACTTC.

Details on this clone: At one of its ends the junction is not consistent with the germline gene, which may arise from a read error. The CDR3 here is CANSTTGTGLYEQYF. CDR3 DNA: TGTGCCAACAGTACTACCGGGACAGGGTTGTACGAGCAGTACTTC. This chain uses TRBV6-5 with TRBJ2-7, with 9 bases aligning to TRBD1. This CDR3 has 15 residues. Looked up from germline, CDR1 is MNHEY and CDR2 is SVGAGI.

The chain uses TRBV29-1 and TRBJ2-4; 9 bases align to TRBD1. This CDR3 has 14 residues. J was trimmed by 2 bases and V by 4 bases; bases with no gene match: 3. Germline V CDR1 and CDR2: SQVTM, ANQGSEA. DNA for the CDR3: TGCAGCGTTGGGGGACAGGGCTCCAAAAACATTCAGTACTTC. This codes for CSVGGQGSKNIQYF.

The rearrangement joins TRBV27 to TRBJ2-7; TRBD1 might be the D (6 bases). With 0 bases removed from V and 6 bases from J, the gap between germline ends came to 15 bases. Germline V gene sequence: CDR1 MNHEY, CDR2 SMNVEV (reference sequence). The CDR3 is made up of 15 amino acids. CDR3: CASSLSTGYGSEQYF. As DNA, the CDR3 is TGTGCCAGCAGTTTATCAACAGGGTACGGCAGCGAGCAGTACTTC.

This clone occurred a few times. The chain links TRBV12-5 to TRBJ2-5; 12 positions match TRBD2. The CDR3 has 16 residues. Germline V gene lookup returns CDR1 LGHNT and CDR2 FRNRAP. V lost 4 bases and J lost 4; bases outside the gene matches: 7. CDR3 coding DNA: TGTGCTAGTGGTTCCTCGACTAGCGGGGGCCCAGAGACCCAGTACTTC. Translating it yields CASGSSTSGGPETQYF.